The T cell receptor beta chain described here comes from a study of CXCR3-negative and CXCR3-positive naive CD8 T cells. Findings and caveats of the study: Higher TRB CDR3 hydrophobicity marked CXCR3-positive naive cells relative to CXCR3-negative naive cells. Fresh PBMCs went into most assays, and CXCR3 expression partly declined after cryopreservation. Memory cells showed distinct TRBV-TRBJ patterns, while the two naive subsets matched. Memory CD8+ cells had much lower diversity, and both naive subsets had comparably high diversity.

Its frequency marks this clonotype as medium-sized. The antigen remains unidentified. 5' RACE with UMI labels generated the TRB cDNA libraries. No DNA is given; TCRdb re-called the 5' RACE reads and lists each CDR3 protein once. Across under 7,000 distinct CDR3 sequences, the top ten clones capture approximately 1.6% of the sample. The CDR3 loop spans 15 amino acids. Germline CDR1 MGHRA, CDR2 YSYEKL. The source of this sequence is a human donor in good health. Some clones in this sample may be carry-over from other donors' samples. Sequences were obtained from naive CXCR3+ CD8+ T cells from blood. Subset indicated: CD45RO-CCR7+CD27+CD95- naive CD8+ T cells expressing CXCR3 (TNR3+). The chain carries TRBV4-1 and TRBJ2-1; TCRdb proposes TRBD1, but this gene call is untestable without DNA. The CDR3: CASSQAGTGLNEQFF.